This is a list of T cell receptor beta chains from one sample in a study of neurological immune-mediated disorders. TCRdb redid the calling of the 5' RACE reads with MiXCR, one entry per CDR3 protein. The profile covers under 60,000 distinct CDR3 sequences, with about 3.5% appearing a single time and under 6% taken by the ten largest. What was sequenced was PBMCs. The origin of the receptors is a man aged 40-50 years with multiple sclerosis. Both conserved end residues are part of each CDR3. Each record gives: D gene, clone size, J gene, V gene, CDR3 protein, CDR3 DNA. The D gene is left open where the match is weak. The size entry gives once, few, many or a size class.

d_call: TRBD1; clone_size: many; j_call: TRBJ2-3; v_call: TRBV7-9; cdr3_aa: CASTQGTDTQYF; cdr3_nt: TGTGCCAGCACACAGGGGACAGATACGCAGTATTTT
d_call: TRBD1; clone_size: few; j_call: TRBJ2-7; v_call: TRBV6-1; cdr3_aa: CASSPTGVSYEQYF; cdr3_nt: TGTGCCAGCAGTCCCACAGGGGTTTCCTACGAGCAGTACTTC
d_call: TRBD2; clone_size: many; j_call: TRBJ2-5; v_call: TRBV5-1; cdr3_aa: CASSAGTSGGQETQYF; cdr3_nt: TGCGCCAGCAGCGCCGGGACTAGCGGGGGCCAAGAGACCCAGTACTTC
d_call: -; clone_size: many; j_call: TRBJ2-1; v_call: TRBV18; cdr3_aa: CASSPQGSNEQFF; cdr3_nt: TGTGCCAGCTCACCACAAGGAAGCAATGAGCAGTTCTTC
d_call: -; clone_size: once; j_call: TRBJ2-7; v_call: TRBV12-5; cdr3_aa: CASGYGVSEQYF; cdr3_nt: TGTGCTAGTGGTTATGGGGTATCCGAGCAGTACTTC
d_call: TRBD1; clone_size: medium-sized; j_call: TRBJ1-2; v_call: TRBV7-9; cdr3_aa: CASKGQGAGYGYTF; cdr3_nt: TGTGCCAGTAAAGGACAGGGGGCTGGTTATGGCTACACCTTC
d_call: -; clone_size: few; j_call: TRBJ1-6; v_call: TRBV7-9; cdr3_aa: CASRDRDNSPLNF; cdr3_nt: TGTGCCAGCAGGGACAGAGATAATTCACCCCTCAACTTT
d_call: TRBD1; clone_size: many; j_call: TRBJ2-5; v_call: TRBV5-1; cdr3_aa: CASSLEGQRKFQETQYF; cdr3_nt: TGCGCCAGCAGCTTGGAGGGACAGCGGAAATTTCAAGAGACCCAGTACTTC
d_call: -; clone_size: many; j_call: TRBJ2-7; v_call: TRBV12-3/TRBV12-4; cdr3_aa: CASRRSNAAYEQYF; cdr3_nt: TGTGCCAGCAGACGTTCCAACGCAGCCTACGAGCAGTACTTC
d_call: TRBD1; clone_size: many; j_call: TRBJ1-5; v_call: TRBV3-1; cdr3_aa: CASSQAGTGGTQPQHF; cdr3_nt: TGTGCCAGCAGCCAGGCGGGGACAGGGGGCACTCAGCCCCAGCATTTT
d_call: TRBD1; clone_size: few; j_call: TRBJ2-2; v_call: TRBV5-1; cdr3_aa: CASSLDGTGTTGELFF; cdr3_nt: TGCGCCAGCAGCTTGGATGGGACAGGAACCACCGGGGAGCTGTTTTTT
d_call: -; clone_size: many; j_call: TRBJ1-2; v_call: TRBV4-2; cdr3_aa: CASSQDPWAQGTYGYTF; cdr3_nt: TGTGCCAGCAGCCAAGATCCCTGGGCACAGGGAACGTATGGCTACACCTTC
d_call: -; clone_size: many; j_call: TRBJ2-5; v_call: TRBV20-1; cdr3_aa: CSAPTRVGGETQYF; cdr3_nt: TGCAGTGCCCCCACGCGGGTTGGGGGAGAGACCCAGTACTTC
d_call: -; clone_size: many; j_call: TRBJ1-1; v_call: TRBV7-9; cdr3_aa: CASSLKGLGTEAFF; cdr3_nt: TGTGCCAGCAGCTTAAAGGGTCTCGGCACTGAAGCTTTCTTT
d_call: -; clone_size: many; j_call: TRBJ1-5; v_call: TRBV7-2; cdr3_aa: CASSEGGISNQPQNF; cdr3_nt: TGTGCCAGCAGCGAAGGGGGGATTAGCAATCAGCCCCAGAATTTT
d_call: TRBD1; clone_size: many; j_call: TRBJ1-2; v_call: TRBV20-1; cdr3_aa: CSASHQGGNYGYTF; cdr3_nt: TGCAGTGCTAGTCATCAGGGGGGCAACTATGGCTACACCTTC
d_call: -; clone_size: many; j_call: TRBJ1-5; v_call: TRBV20-1; cdr3_aa: CSARAPSNRNQPQHF; cdr3_nt: TGCAGTGCTAGGGCCCCTTCGAACAGAAATCAGCCCCAGCATTTT
d_call: TRBD2; clone_size: many; j_call: TRBJ2-5; v_call: TRBV24-1; cdr3_aa: CATSDAEAGGQETQYF; cdr3_nt: TGTGCCACCAGTGACGCGGAAGCGGGGGGGCAGGAGACCCAGTACTTC
d_call: -; clone_size: many; j_call: TRBJ2-1; v_call: TRBV28; cdr3_aa: CASSLTGTSHEQFF; cdr3_nt: TGTGCCAGCAGTTTGACCGGGACCTCCCATGAGCAGTTCTTC
d_call: -; clone_size: many; j_call: TRBJ2-1; v_call: TRBV20-1; cdr3_aa: CSAKMKPLATIYNEQFF; cdr3_nt: TGCAGTGCCAAGATGAAGCCCTTAGCTACCATATACAATGAGCAGTTCTTC
d_call: TRBD1; clone_size: many; j_call: TRBJ2-5; v_call: TRBV4-1; cdr3_aa: CASSQGRDRGLETQYF; cdr3_nt: TGCGCCAGCAGCCAAGGTCGGGACAGGGGGCTGGAGACCCAGTACTTC
d_call: -; clone_size: many; j_call: TRBJ2-1; v_call: TRBV4-1; cdr3_aa: CASSRADLTGNSYNEQFF; cdr3_nt: TGCGCCAGCAGCCGAGCGGATTTAACGGGTAACTCCTACAATGAGCAGTTCTTC
d_call: -; clone_size: many; j_call: TRBJ2-3; v_call: TRBV20-1; cdr3_aa: CSASPGTSTDTQYF; cdr3_nt: TGCAGTGCTAGTCCTGGGACTAGCACAGATACGCAGTATTTT
d_call: -; clone_size: many; j_call: TRBJ1-1; v_call: TRBV7-9; cdr3_aa: CASRSAGSFNTEAFF; cdr3_nt: TGTGCCAGCAGATCTGCCGGGTCCTTTAACACTGAAGCTTTCTTT
d_call: -; clone_size: many; j_call: TRBJ2-1; v_call: TRBV5-1; cdr3_aa: CASSYEGGPLNEQFF; cdr3_nt: TGCGCCAGCAGCTACGAGGGGGGCCCGTTAAATGAGCAGTTCTTC